The present entry profiles one T cell receptor beta chain with its context. This specimen comes from a study of tumor-infiltrating lymphocytes in oesophageal squamous cell carcinoma. J was trimmed by 5 bases and V by 8 bases; bases with no gene match: 5. Germline-derived CDR1 and CDR2 are SGHTA and FQGNSA. The CDR3 covers 15 residues. TCRdb re-called the PCR reads through MiXCR, storing one row per CDR3 protein. The sample carries around 22,000 distinct CDR3 sequences, about 35% recorded once. Sequenced input: esophageal tumor tissue. This chain joins TRBV7-2 and TRBJ2-2, with 13 nucleotides matching TRBD2. The clonotype was recovered from a female donor with esophageal squamous cell carcinoma. In DNA, the CDR3 is TGTGCCAGCGGCCGGACTAGCGGGAGAACCGGGGAGCTGTTTTTT. Protein sequence: CASGRTSGRTGELFF.